This TCR beta chain was captured in a study of cytomegalovirus exposure and HLA in healthy donors. The study's findings and limits: With later analysis, a missense DCLRE1C variant became linked to TCR beta V- and J-gene trimming.

There are a few counts of this clone. Antigen specificity is unknown. The CDR3 has 15 residues. The trim removed 0 bases at V and 4 bases at J, leaving 6 bases unmatched. Germline V gene data show CDR1 as GTSNPN and CDR2 as SVGIG (reference sequence). Both 60 Vbeta primers and 13 Jbeta primers went into the PCR. Sequenced by immunoSEQ multiplex PCR; TCRdb stores in-frame clones only, minus some. The sample records 100,000 to 150,000 clones, about a sixth being singletons. The material sequenced was PBMCs. The TCR originated in a female donor in good health and CMV-seropositive. The chain joins TRBV30 to TRBJ2-7; TRBD1 matches at 10 bases. This chain's CDR3 is CAWSVQDRGIYEQYF. CDR3 DNA: TGTGCCTGGAGTGTACAGGACAGGGGGATATACGAGCAGTACTTC.